This T cell receptor beta chain is from a study of memory CD4+ T cells and cytomegalovirus serostatus. This clone has a single count. Its cognate antigen is unknown. Repertoires were generated with immunoSEQ multiplex PCR, while TCRdb's copy carries only in-frame clones and drops some. Found here are over 50,000 clones, roughly four fifths of them singletons; the top ten hold 0.88%. This CDR3 region has 14 residues. The V end lost 3 bases, the J end lost 3 bases, and 8 bases lay between the germline ends. Germline CDR1 reads LNHDA; CDR2 reads SQIVND (reference sequence). The sort gate was single viable CD3+CD4+CD8-CD45RO+ cells for memory CD4+ T cells. General study findings and limits: The CMV-associated TCR signature appears largely within the CD4+ memory repertoire.

The gene calls are TRBV19 and TRBJ1-4; D call uncertain. Sequenced: memory CD4+ T cells from blood. This TCR derives from an adult in good health and CMV-seronegative. The CDR3 here is CASSMFGANEKLFF. CDR3 nucleotide sequence: TGTGCCAGTAGTATGTTTGGGGCTAATGAAAAACTGTTTTTT.